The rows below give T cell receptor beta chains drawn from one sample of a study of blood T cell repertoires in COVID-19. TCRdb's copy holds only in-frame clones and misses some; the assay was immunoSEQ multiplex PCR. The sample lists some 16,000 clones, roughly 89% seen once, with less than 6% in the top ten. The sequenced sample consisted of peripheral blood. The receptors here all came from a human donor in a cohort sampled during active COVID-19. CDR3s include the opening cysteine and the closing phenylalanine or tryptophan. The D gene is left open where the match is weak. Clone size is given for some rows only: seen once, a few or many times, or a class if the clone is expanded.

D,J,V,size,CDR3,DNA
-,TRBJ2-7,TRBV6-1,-,CASSERGGSSYEQYF,TGTGCCAGCAGTGAAAGGGGGGGTAGCTCCTACGAGCAGTACTTC
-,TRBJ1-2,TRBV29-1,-,CSVVLSLGVGGYTF,TGCAGCGTTGTCCTAAGTCTGGGAGTGGGTGGCTACACCTTC
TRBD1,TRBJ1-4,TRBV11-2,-,CASSLVAGGVEKLFF,TGTGCCAGCAGCTTAGTGGCAGGGGGCGTTGAAAAACTGTTTTTT
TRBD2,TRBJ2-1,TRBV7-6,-,CASSLLAGSYNEQFF,TGTGCCAGCAGCTTATTAGCGGGCTCCTACAATGAGCAGTTCTTC
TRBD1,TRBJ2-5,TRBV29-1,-,CSCTDRDIQETQYF,TGCAGCTGTACCGACAGGGATATTCAAGAGACCCAGTACTTC
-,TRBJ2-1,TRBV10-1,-,CASSESALAYNEQFF,TGCGCCAGCAGTGAGTCGGCGCTAGCGTACAATGAGCAGTTCTTC
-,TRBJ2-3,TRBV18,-,CASSKATGRKDTQYF,TGTGCCAGCTCAAAAGCGACAGGAAGAAAAGATACGCAGTATTTT
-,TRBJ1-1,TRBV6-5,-,CASSSGHANTEAFF,TGTGCCAGCAGTTCGGGACACGCGAACACTGAAGCTTTCTTT
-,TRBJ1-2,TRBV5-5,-,CASSLGNSIYGYTF,TGTGCCAGCAGCTTGGGTAACAGCATCTATGGCTACACCTTC
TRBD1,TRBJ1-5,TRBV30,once,CAWSRGQGNQPQHF,TGTGCCTGGAGTCGGGGACAGGGCAATCAGCCCCAGCATTTT
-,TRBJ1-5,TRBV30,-,CAWNRGGNQPQHF,TGTGCCTGGAATCGGGGTGGCAATCAGCCCCAGCATTTT
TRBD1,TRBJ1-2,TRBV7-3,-,CASSLSTGGGYTF,TGTGCCAGCAGCTTAAGCACAGGGGGAGGCTACACCTTC
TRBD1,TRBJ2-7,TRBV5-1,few,CASSLGQGGDEQYF,TGCGCCAGCAGCTTGGGACAGGGGGGAGACGAGCAGTACTTC
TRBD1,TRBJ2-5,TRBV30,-,CAWETGQETQYF,TGTGCCTGGGAGACAGGGCAAGAGACCCAGTACTTC
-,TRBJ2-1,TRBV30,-,CAWKAGAYNEQFF,TGTGCCTGGAAAGCCGGTGCCTACAATGAGCAGTTCTTC
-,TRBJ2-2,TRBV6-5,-,CASTYRVLSTGELFF,TGTGCCAGCACCTACAGGGTGCTTTCCACCGGGGAGCTGTTTTTT
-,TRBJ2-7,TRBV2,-,CASSYTEYEQYF,TGTGCCAGCAGTTACACGGAGTACGAGCAGTACTTC
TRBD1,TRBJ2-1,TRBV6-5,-,CASSFDRDEQFF,TGTGCCAGCAGTTTTGACAGGGATGAGCAGTTCTTC
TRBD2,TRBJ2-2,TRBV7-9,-,CASSPLGGRGTGELFF,TGTGCCAGCAGCCCCCTAGGCGGGAGAGGGACCGGGGAGCTGTTTTTT
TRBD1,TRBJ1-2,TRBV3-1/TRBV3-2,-,CASSQDHRGVGGYTF,TGTGCCAGCAGCCAAGATCACAGGGGCGTTGGGGGCTACACCTTC
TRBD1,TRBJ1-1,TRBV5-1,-,CASREGAANTEAFF,TGCGCCAGCAGGGAGGGGGCGGCGAACACTGAAGCTTTCTTT
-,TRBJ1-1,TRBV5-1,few,CASSLRGGASAFF,TGCGCCAGCAGCTTAAGGGGGGGCGCCTCGGCTTTCTTT
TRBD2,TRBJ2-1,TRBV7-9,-,CASSQVGLAGKKVYNEQFF,TGTGCCAGCAGCCAAGTGGGACTAGCGGGAAAAAAGGTTTACAATGAGCAGTTCTTC
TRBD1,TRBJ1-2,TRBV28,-,CASSQPDRVTSYGYTF,TGTGCCAGCAGTCAACCGGACAGGGTAACTAGCTATGGCTACACCTTC
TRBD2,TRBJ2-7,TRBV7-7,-,CASSLGPGLAGSGLDDEQYF,TGTGCTAGCAGCTTAGGTCCGGGACTAGCGGGGAGTGGCCTTGATGACGAGCAGTACTTC
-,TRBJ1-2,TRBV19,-,CASSWGPEGNGYTF,TGTGCCAGTAGTTGGGGGCCCGAGGGAAATGGCTACACCTTC
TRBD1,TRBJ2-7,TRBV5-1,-,CASSWTGTTYEQYF,TGCGCCAGCAGCTGGACAGGGACGACCTACGAGCAGTACTTC
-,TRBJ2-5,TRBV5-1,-,CASTMGGARETQYF,TGCGCCAGCACTATGGGGGGGGCGAGGGAGACCCAGTACTTC
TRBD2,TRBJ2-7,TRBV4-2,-,CASSQDFPAGAYEQYF,TGTGCCAGCAGCCAAGATTTTCCCGCGGGGGCCTACGAGCAGTACTTC
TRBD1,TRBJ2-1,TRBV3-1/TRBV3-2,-,CASSLRGGHEQFF,TGTGCCAGCAGCCTTCGAGGGGGCCATGAGCAGTTCTTC
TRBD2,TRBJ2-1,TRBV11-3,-,CASSLRTSGSFFEQFF,TGTGCCAGCAGCCTCCGGACTAGCGGGAGTTTTTTCGAGCAGTTCTTC
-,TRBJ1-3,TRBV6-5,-,CASRIGQHSGNTIYF,TGTGCCAGCAGAATAGGACAGCATTCTGGAAACACCATATATTTT
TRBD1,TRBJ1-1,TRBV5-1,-,CASSLQRDRATEAFF,TGCGCCAGCAGCCTCCAACGGGACAGGGCTACTGAAGCTTTCTTT
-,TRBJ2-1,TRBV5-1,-,CASSLGSEQFF,TGCGCCAGCAGCTTGGGGAGTGAGCAGTTCTTC
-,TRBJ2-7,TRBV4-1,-,CASSQMTGGDEQYF,TGCGCCAGCAGCCAAATGACAGGTGGGGACGAGCAGTACTTC
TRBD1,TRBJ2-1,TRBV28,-,CASSSGAGTGMGEQFF,TGTGCCAGCAGTTCAGGGGCCGGGACAGGGATGGGGGAGCAGTTCTTC
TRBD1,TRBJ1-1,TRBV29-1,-,CSAGQGNTEAFF,TGCAGCGCCGGACAGGGGAACACTGAAGCTTTCTTT
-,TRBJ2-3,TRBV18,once,CASSPGGTDTQYF,TGTGCCAGCTCACCGGGCGGGACAGATACGCAGTATTTT
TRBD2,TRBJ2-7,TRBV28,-,CADPGSGSGFKRYEQYF,TGTGCCGACCCTGGTAGCGGTAGCGGGTTTAAGCGCTACGAGCAGTACTTC
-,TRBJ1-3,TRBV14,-,CASSYSGNTIYF,TGTGCCAGCAGTTACTCTGGAAACACCATATATTTT